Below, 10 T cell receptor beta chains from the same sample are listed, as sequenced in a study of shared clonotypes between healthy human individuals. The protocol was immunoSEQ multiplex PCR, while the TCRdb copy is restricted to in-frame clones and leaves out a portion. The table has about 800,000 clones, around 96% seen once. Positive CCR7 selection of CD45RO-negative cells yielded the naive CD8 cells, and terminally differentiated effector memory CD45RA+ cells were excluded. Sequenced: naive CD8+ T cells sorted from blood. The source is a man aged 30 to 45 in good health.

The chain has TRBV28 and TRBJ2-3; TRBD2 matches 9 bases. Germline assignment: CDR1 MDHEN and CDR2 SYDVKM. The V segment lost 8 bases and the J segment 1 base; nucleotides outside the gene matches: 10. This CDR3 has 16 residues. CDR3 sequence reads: CASLSRVAGGTDTQYF. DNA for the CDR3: TGTGCCAGCCTGTCTAGGGTAGCGGGGGGCACAGATACGCAGTATTTT. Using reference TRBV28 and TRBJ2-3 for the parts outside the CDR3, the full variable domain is DVKVTQSSRYLVKRTGEKVFLECVQDMDHENMFWYRQDPGLGLRLIYFSYDVKMKEKGDIPEGYSVSREKKERFSLILESASTNQTSMYLCASLSRVAGGTDTQYFGPGTRLTVL.

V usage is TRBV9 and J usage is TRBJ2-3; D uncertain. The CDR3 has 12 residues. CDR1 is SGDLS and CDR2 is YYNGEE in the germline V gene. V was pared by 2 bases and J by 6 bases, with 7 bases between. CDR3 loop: CASSVADDTQYF. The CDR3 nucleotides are TGTGCCAGCAGCGTTGCCGACGATACGCAGTATTTT.

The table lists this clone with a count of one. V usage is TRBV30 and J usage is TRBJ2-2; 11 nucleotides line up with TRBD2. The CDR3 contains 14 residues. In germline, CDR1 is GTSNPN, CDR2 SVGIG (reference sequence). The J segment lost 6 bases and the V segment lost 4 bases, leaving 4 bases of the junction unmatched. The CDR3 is CAWNIAGGSGELFF. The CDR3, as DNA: TGTGCCTGGAATATAGCGGGAGGGTCCGGGGAGCTGTTTTTT.

The CDR3 protein is CASSPGLAGPARELFF. The CDR3 coding sequence is TGTGCCAGCAGCCCGGGACTAGCGGGACCTGCCCGGGAGCTGTTTTTT. This sequence joins TRBV7-9 and TRBJ2-2, with 13 positions matching TRBD2. The CDR3 is 16 amino acids. V lost 5 bases and J lost 9; bases outside the gene matches: 9. Per germline, CDR1 SEHNR and CDR2 FQNEAQ (reference sequence).

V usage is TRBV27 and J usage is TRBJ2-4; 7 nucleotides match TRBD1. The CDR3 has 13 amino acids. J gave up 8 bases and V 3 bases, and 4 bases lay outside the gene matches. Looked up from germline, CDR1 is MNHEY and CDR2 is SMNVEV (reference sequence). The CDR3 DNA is TGTGCCAGCAGTTTGACAGGGTTTGACATTCAGTACTTC. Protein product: CASSLTGFDIQYF.

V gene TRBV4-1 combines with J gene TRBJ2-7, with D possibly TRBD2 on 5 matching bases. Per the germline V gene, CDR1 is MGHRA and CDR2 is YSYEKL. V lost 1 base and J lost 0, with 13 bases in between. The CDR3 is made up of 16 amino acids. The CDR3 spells CASSQVQDSSSYEQYF. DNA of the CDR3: TGCGCCAGCAGCCAAGTTCAGGACTCGAGCTCCTACGAGCAGTACTTC.

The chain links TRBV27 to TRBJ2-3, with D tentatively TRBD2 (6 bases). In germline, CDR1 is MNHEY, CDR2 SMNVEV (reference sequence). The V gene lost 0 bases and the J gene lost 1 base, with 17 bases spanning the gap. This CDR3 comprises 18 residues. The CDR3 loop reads CASSLSGGFIVGTDTQYF. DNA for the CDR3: TGTGCCAGCAGTTTATCCGGGGGATTTATTGTCGGCACAGATACGCAGTATTTT.

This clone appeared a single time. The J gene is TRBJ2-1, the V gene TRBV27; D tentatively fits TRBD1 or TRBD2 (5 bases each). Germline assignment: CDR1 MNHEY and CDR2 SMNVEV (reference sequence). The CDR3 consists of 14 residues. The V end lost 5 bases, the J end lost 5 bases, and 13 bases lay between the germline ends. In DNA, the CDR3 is TGTGCCAGCAGTCCCGGGACCCTGCACAATGAGCAGTTCTTC. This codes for CASSPGTLHNEQFF.

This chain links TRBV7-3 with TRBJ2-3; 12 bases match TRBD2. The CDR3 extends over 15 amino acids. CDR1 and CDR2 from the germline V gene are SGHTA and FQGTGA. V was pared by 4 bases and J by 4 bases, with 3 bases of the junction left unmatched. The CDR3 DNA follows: TGTGCCAGCAGCTCGACTAGCGGGAGCGCAGATACGCAGTATTTT. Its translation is CASSSTSGSADTQYF. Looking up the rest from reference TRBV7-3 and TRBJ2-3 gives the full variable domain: GAGVSQTPSNKVTEKGKYVELRCDPISGHTALYWYRQSLGQGPEFLIYFQGTGAADDSGLPNDRFFAVRPEGSVSTLKIQRTERGDSAVYLCASSSTSGSADTQYFGPGTRLTVL.

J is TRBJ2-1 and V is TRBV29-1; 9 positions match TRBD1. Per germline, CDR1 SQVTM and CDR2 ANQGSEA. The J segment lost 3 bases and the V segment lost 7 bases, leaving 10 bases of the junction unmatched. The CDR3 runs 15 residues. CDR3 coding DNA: TGCAGCGGGACAGGGGTTTTGCTTATCTACAATGAGCAGTTCTTC. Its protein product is CSGTGVLLIYNEQFF.